This T cell receptor beta chain is from a study of patients and donors after allogeneic stem cell transplantation. TCRdb analysed the RT-PCR reads with MiXCR anew, one entry per CDR3 protein. The table includes over 150,000 distinct CDR3 sequences, about 32% detected once. CDR3 length equals 14 residues. Germline V gives CDR1 DFQATT, CDR2 SNEGSKA (reference sequence). V lost 3 bases and J lost 6; bases outside the gene matches: 5. This sequence originates from a human donor who was either an allogeneic HSCT recipient or a stem cell or donor lymphocyte infusion donor (not recorded which). It is not recorded whose cells these are; they may come from a transplant donor. Specimen: blood, either unsorted or a sorted T cell fraction (not recorded which). The chain has TRBV20-1 and TRBJ2-6; TRBD1 matches 7 bases. CDR3 region: CSARTGNEANVLTF. CDR3 sequence (DNA): TGCAGTGCTAGGACAGGGAATGAGGCCAACGTCCTGACTTTC.